Each of the 25 T cell receptor beta chains below was sequenced from the same sample in a study of T-cell reconstitution after alpha-beta-depleted transplantation in children. During its preparation, the TCRbeta library received unique molecular identifiers. TCRdb independently ran MiXCR on the PCR reads; one entry per CDR3 protein. The sample carries around 250,000 distinct CDR3 sequences, roughly 9.5% recorded once. Material: PBMCs from the stem cell graft donor, obtained from the stem cell graft. The receptors stem from a human donor who donated a stem cell graft to a child with SCID.

In its sample, this clonotype was seen a few times. The V and J genes are TRBV21-1 and TRBJ2-7; the table calls TRBD1, which could not be checked here. TRBV21-1 is described as a pseudogene. This CDR3 is 15 amino acids long. The chain's CDR3 is CASSSSRGGPYEQYF. The CDR3 nucleotides read TGTGCCAGCAGCAGCTCAAGGGGGGGTCCCTACGAGCAGTACTTC.

The chain is built from TRBV18 and TRBJ2-1; D is ambiguous. CDR3 length equals 12 residues. The V gene's germline CDR1 is KGHSH and CDR2 LQKENI. V lost 1 base, J lost 4 bases, and 2 bases lay in between. The CDR3 region has the DNA TGTGCCAGCTCACCACTTTACAATGAGCAGTTCTTC. This sequence encodes CASSPLYNEQFF.

A few counts support this clonotype. The chain is built from TRBV5-6 and TRBJ2-3; 8 bases map to TRBD2. The CDR3 runs to 15 residues. V dropped 2 bases and J dropped 0; count of bases not matched to a gene: 2. Germline V CDR1 and CDR2: SGHDT, YYEEEE. The CDR3 spells CASSFSGTSTDTQYF. The CDR3 DNA is TGTGCCAGCAGCTTTAGCGGGACTAGCACAGATACGCAGTATTTT.

This chain links TRBV10-1 with TRBJ1-1, with 7 nucleotides matching TRBD1. Germline values: CDR1 WNHNN, CDR2 SYGVQD (reference sequence). The CDR3 has 17 residues. The V segment lost 0 bases and the J segment 5 bases; nucleotides outside the gene matches: 12. The CDR3 loop reads CASSESIYPGGRTEAFF. The CDR3 DNA sequence: TGCGCCAGCAGTGAGTCGATATATCCAGGGGGAAGAACTGAAGCTTTCTTT.

This clonotype was seen many times. The V and J genes are TRBV12-3 or TRBV12-4 and TRBJ2-1; tentative D call: TRBD2 (5 bases). Trimming took off 2 bases at V and 10 bases at J, with 12 bases between the two ends. The CDR3 totals 13 residues. This chain's CDR3 is CASSLPGIGEQFF. CDR3 DNA: TGTGCCAGCAGTTTACCGGGGATAGGGGAGCAGTTCTTC.

The chain couples TRBV3-1 to TRBJ2-3; the D gene is possibly TRBD1 (6 bases). CDR3 size: 14 residues. Germline V gene lookup returns CDR1 LGHDT and CDR2 YNNKEL (reference sequence). The V and J ends lost 3 bases and 8 bases respectively, with 15 bases between them. CDR3 in amino acids: CASSQGATSGTQYF. CDR3 DNA sequence: TGTGCCAGCAGCCAGGGGGCAACATCGGGTACGCAGTATTTT.

This clonotype was counted at least ten times. V and J are TRBV10-3 and TRBJ1-6; 9 nucleotides agree with TRBD1. The CDR3 totals 13 residues. Germline lookup yields CDR1 ENHRY and CDR2 SYGVKD. Germline trimming cut 10 bases from V and 7 bases from J; bases unmatched to any gene: 5. This chain's CDR3 is CATEQGANSPLHF. The CDR3 DNA reads as TGTGCCACAGAACAGGGGGCCAATTCACCCCTCCACTTT.

This clonotype appeared a few times. The chain recombines TRBV10-3 with TRBJ1-3, with TRBD1 matching over 7 bases. The CDR3 runs to 16 residues. In germline, CDR1 is ENHRY, CDR2 SYGVKD. V shed 3 bases and J 0 bases; nucleotides not matched to a gene: 5. CDR3 amino acids: CAISDPDRSSGNTIYF. Written as DNA, the CDR3 is TGTGCCATCAGTGATCCGGACAGGAGCTCTGGAAACACCATATATTTT.

The chain employs TRBV10-1 and TRBJ2-6, with 8 bases identical to TRBD1. The V gene's germline CDR1 is WNHNN and CDR2 SYGVQD (reference sequence). The CDR3 consists of 17 residues. Trimming took 3 bases from V and 0 from J; bases not matched to a gene: 4. The chain's CDR3 is CASSDGQGLSGANVLTF. The CDR3 DNA reads as TGCGCCAGCAGTGACGGACAGGGCCTCTCTGGGGCCAACGTCCTGACTTTC.

A few counts support this clonotype. The chain is built from TRBV7-9 and TRBJ2-5, with unresolved D. Trimming stripped 7 bases from V and 3 bases from J, with 9 bases between. The CDR3 runs to 12 residues. Germline CDR1 SEHNR, CDR2 FQNEAQ (reference sequence). CDR3 residues: CASIELKETQYF. For the CDR3, the DNA is TGTGCCAGCATCGAGCTGAAAGAGACCCAGTACTTC.

The table lists this clonotype with a few counts. J is TRBJ2-3 and V is TRBV5-6; D call uncertain. V lost 3 bases and J lost 0, with 8 bases in between. Per germline, CDR1 SGHDT and CDR2 YYEEEE. CDR3 length equals 14 residues. CDR3 in amino acids: CASSYSSSTDTQYF. Here the CDR3 DNA reads TGTGCCAGCAGCTACTCTTCTAGCACAGATACGCAGTATTTT.

This sequence joins TRBV5-1 and TRBJ1-5; D possibly corresponds to TRBD1 (5 bases). V was clipped by 6 bases and J by 7 bases, with 17 bases between them. CDR3 length: 14 residues. Germline V gene sequence: CDR1 SGHRS, CDR2 YFSETQ. CDR3 amino acids: CASTELPGSQPQHF. CDR3 nucleotide sequence: TGCGCCAGCACTGAGCTCCCAGGGAGCCAGCCCCAGCATTTT.

This clonotype showed up just a few times. CDR3 in DNA: TGTGCCAGCAGCAAGACAGATAACACTGAAGCTTTCTTT. Encoded protein: CASSKTDNTEAFF. This sequence joins TRBV12-3 or TRBV12-4 and TRBJ1-1, with a possible D match to TRBD1 (5 bases). This CDR3 has 13 amino acids. The ends were cut back, 6 bases at V and 2 bases at J, with 10 bases in the middle.

The genes are TRBV27 and TRBJ1-1, with TRBD1 identical over 11 bases. Trimming cost V 2 bases and J 7 bases; bases outside gene matches: 6. CDR3 length: 15 amino acids. Germline CDR1 MNHEY, CDR2 SMNVEV (reference sequence). For the CDR3, the DNA is TGTGCCAGCAGTTTAACCGGGACAGGGGGTAATGAAGCTTTCTTT. It translates to CASSLTGTGGNEAFF.

In its sample, this clonotype was seen a few times. The gene calls are TRBV6-5 and TRBJ1-1, with 7 bases fitting TRBD1. V trimming: 4 bases; J trimming: 4 bases; junction bases outside the gene matches: 9. The CDR3 has 15 residues. Germline CDR1 and CDR2: MNHEY and SVGAGI. The CDR3 sequence is CASSFLGTAGTEAFF. CDR3 nucleotides: TGTGCCAGCAGTTTCCTTGGGACAGCGGGCACTGAAGCTTTCTTT.

This clonotype turned up a few times. V is TRBV5-1 and J is TRBJ2-1; 7 bases map to TRBD1. J gave up 0 bases and V 4 bases, and 7 bases lay outside the gene matches. Germline V CDR1 and CDR2: SGHRS, YFSETQ. CDR3 size: 16 residues. The CDR3 DNA reads as TGCGCCAGCAGCGAAACAGGGGCTAGCTCCTACAATGAGCAGTTCTTC. Translation gives CASSETGASSYNEQFF.

This clonotype was seen a handful of times. The genes are TRBV14 and TRBJ2-5, with 7 bases aligning to TRBD1. Germline V CDR1 and CDR2: SGHDN, FVKESK. V was pared by 1 base and J by 7 bases, with 24 bases of the junction left unmatched. This CDR3 contains 20 residues. The CDR3 nucleotides read TGTGCCAGCAGCCAAGGGAACCGGCACCGCACAACAGGGGATGGTTGGACCCAGTACTTC. This encodes CASSQGNRHRTTGDGWTQYF.

This clonotype showed up many times. The rearrangement links TRBV12-3 or TRBV12-4 to TRBJ2-1; D not resolved. The CDR3 is made up of 14 amino acids. Trimming removed 8 bases from V and 0 bases from J, with 11 bases in between. The CDR3 sequence: CASLIPSSYNEQFF. The DNA for the CDR3 is TGTGCCAGCCTAATACCCTCCTCCTACAATGAGCAGTTCTTC.

This clonotype was seen more than once but under ten times. The chain is built from TRBV10-3 and TRBJ2-3, with a weak D call TRBD1 (5 bases). Germline CDR1 ENHRY, CDR2 SYGVKD. Trimming removed 8 bases from V and 1 base from J, with 10 bases in between. This CDR3 is 13 amino acids long. CDR3 nucleotide sequence: TGTGCCATCCAAGGGGCGGGCACAGATACGCAGTATTTT. As protein: CAIQGAGTDTQYF.

The chain employs TRBV12-3 or TRBV12-4 and TRBJ1-2; D unclear. CDR3 length: 12 residues. V was trimmed by 1 base and J by 7 bases, leaving 7 bases between them. This chain's CDR3 is CASSLGGLGYTF. CDR3 in DNA: TGTGCCAGCAGTTTAGGAGGGCTTGGCTACACCTTC.

This clonotype has ten or more counts. The chain couples TRBV5-1 to TRBJ2-1; no firm D call. This CDR3 is 13 amino acids long. CDR1 and CDR2 (germline): SGHRS, YFSETQ. Trimming left V 0 bases short and J 10 bases short, with 11 bases between. CDR3: CASSLAQPGEQFF. In nucleotides, the CDR3 is TGCGCCAGCAGCTTGGCCCAACCCGGAGAGCAGTTCTTC.

V gene TRBV6-1 combines with J gene TRBJ1-1, with no clear D. The CDR3 covers 15 residues. V was clipped by 6 bases and J by 0 bases, with 14 bases between them. Germline assignment: CDR1 MNHNS and CDR2 SASEGT. As DNA, the CDR3 is TGTGCCAGCAGCCCTGACGGACGGTTGAACACTGAAGCTTTCTTT. Amino acids: CASSPDGRLNTEAFF.

At least ten counts were recorded for this clonotype. The chain couples TRBV27 to TRBJ1-2, with D possibly TRBD1 on 5 matching bases. CDR1 is MNHEY and CDR2 is SMNVEV in the germline V gene (reference sequence). The CDR3 has 12 residues. V dropped 4 bases and J dropped 7 bases, with 10 bases sitting between them. The CDR3 nucleotides are TGTGCCAGCAGTTCCGCAGGGTCTGGCTACACCTTC. Translating gives CASSSAGSGYTF.

There are many counts of this clonotype. This chain connects TRBV6-5 to TRBJ2-1; 7 bases fit TRBD2. With V trimmed by 2 bases and J by 7 bases, 2 bases remained unmatched. This CDR3 region has 13 residues. The germline gives CDR1 MNHEY, CDR2 SVGAGI. The CDR3 DNA reads as TGTGCCAGCAGTTACCTACTAGCGAATGAGCAGTTCTTC. Its translation: CASSYLLANEQFF.

This clonotype was seen at least ten times. This chain links TRBV29-1 with TRBJ2-5; D not resolved. This CDR3 has 13 residues. The germline V gene encodes CDR1 SQVTM and CDR2 ANQGSEA. Between the trimmed V and J ends, which lost 7 bases and 0 bases, there was a span of 12 bases. CDR3 region: CSASLGYQETQYF. In nucleotides, the CDR3 is TGCAGCGCCTCTCTTGGGTACCAAGAGACCCAGTACTTC. The full variable domain, rest sourced from reference TRBV29-1 and TRBJ2-5, is SAVISQKPSRDICQRGTSLTIQCQVDSQVTMMFWYRQQPGQSLTLIATANQGSEATYESGFVIDKFPISRPNLTFSTLTVSNMSPEDSSIYLCSASLGYQETQYFGPGTRLLVL.